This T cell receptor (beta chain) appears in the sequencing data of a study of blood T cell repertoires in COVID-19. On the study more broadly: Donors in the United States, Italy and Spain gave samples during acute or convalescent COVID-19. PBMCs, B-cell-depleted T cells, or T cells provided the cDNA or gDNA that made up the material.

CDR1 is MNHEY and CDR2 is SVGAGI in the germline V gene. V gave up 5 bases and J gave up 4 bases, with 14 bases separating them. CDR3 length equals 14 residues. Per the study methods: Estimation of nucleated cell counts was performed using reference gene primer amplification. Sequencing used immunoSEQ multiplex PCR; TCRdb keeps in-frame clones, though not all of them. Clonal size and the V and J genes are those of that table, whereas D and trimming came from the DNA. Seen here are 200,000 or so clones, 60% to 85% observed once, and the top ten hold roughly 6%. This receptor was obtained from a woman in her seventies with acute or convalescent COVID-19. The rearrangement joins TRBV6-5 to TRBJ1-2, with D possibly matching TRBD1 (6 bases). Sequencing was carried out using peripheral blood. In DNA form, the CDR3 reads TGTGCCAGCAGTCCCCGACAGGCCCGCTATGGCTACACCTTC. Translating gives CASSPRQARYGYTF.